This is a list of T cell receptor beta chains from one sample in a study of regulatory T cells in long-lasting Graves disease. Each CDR3 protein gets one entry after TCRdb re-called the multiplex PCR reads with MiXCR. The data contain approximately 470,000 distinct CDR3 sequences, about 17% of them singletons. In addition, the sample was reused for a study of T cells in Graves' hyperthyroidism and ophthalmopathy.

The sequences come from peripheral blood mononuclear cells (PBMCs), collected at new diagnosis, from a patient treated with antithyroid drugs. The receptors originated from a man between 35 and 55 years old with Graves disease. Each CDR3 is given with its conserved first and last residue. Fields, in order: V gene, clone size, J gene, D gene, CDR3 DNA, CDR3 protein. D genes are given only for firm matches. Clone sizes are given selectively: once, few, many, or a class where the clone is expanded.

TRBV12-3/TRBV12-4,many,TRBJ2-1,TRBD2,TGTGCCAGCACCTTCGGACTAGCGGTGGGAAACGAGCAGTTCTTC,CASTFGLAVGNEQFF
TRBV13,.,TRBJ2-7,.,TGTGCCAGCAGTTCAGGGTTATTCTACGAGCAGTACTTC,CASSSGLFYEQYF
TRBV3-1,.,TRBJ2-1,.,TGTGCCAGCAGCCGACAGATTCGCAATGAGCAGTTCTTC,CASSRQIRNEQFF
TRBV5-1,.,TRBJ2-5,.,TGCGCCAGCAGCTTGGCCACGGTAGGGGAGACCCAGTACTTC,CASSLATVGETQYF
TRBV15,.,TRBJ2-7,.,TGTGCCACCAGCCCCGGCCAAGGGGGCTCCTACGAGCAGTACTTC,CATSPGQGGSYEQYF
TRBV15,many,TRBJ2-3,.,TGTGCCACCAGCAGACCCGCGGAGGCAGATACGCAGTATTTT,CATSRPAEADTQYF
TRBV20-1,.,TRBJ2-7,.,TGCAGTGCTCTCCGGGAGCCGGCCGACGAGCAGTACTTC,CSALREPADEQYF
TRBV7-9,many,TRBJ2-7,TRBD1,TGTGCCAGCAGCTTGACGCGGGACAGGTCCTACGAGCAGTACTTC,CASSLTRDRSYEQYF
TRBV5-1,few,TRBJ1-4,.,TGCGCCAGCAGCTTGGGGCAGCCAATCGAAAATGAAAAACTGTTTTTT,CASSLGQPIENEKLFF
TRBV2,few,TRBJ2-5,TRBD2,TGTGCCAGCAGGGACCGGGAGGGTATGACCCAGTACTTC,CASRDREGMTQYF
TRBV4-2,.,TRBJ1-1,.,TGTGCCAGCAGCCAAGATGTAACGGCTTCGGGCACTGAAGCTTTCTTT,CASSQDVTASGTEAFF
TRBV12-3/TRBV12-4,many,TRBJ1-1,TRBD1,TGTGCCAGCAGTTTTCCGACAGGGGTGAACACTGAAGCTTTCTTT,CASSFPTGVNTEAFF
TRBV6-2/TRBV6-3,.,TRBJ2-3,TRBD1,TGTGCCAGCAGTTACCCCGACAGGGGTGGCACAGATACGCAGTATTTT,CASSYPDRGGTDTQYF
TRBV20-1,few,TRBJ2-7,.,TGCAGTCCATACCCCGGGACTGACTACGAGCAGTACTTC,CSPYPGTDYEQYF
TRBV2,once,TRBJ2-1,TRBD2,TGTGCCAGCAGGGGACTAGCGGGAGAGTCTATCTACAATGAGCAGTTCTTC,CASRGLAGESIYNEQFF
TRBV7-3,.,TRBJ1-2,.,TGTGCCAGCAGCTTGGAAGACAGGCCGGACTACACCTTC,CASSLEDRPDYTF
TRBV28,many,TRBJ2-7,TRBD1,TGTGCCACCACGGCGGGACAGGGACCCTACGAGCAGTACTTC,CATTAGQGPYEQYF
TRBV28,many,TRBJ2-1,TRBD1,TGTGCCAGCAGTAAACCGGGACAGAGCTCCTTGGATGAGCAGTTCTTC,CASSKPGQSSLDEQFF
TRBV7-9,many,TRBJ2-1,TRBD2,TGTGCCAGCAGCTTAGTCGCTAGCGGGTCCTACAATGAGCAGTTCTTC,CASSLVASGSYNEQFF
TRBV12-3/TRBV12-4,many,TRBJ1-5,TRBD1,TGTGCCAGCAGCCCAGGGGGGGGTGCTGTTCATCAGCCCCAGCATTTT,CASSPGGGAVHQPQHF
TRBV20-1,.,TRBJ1-2,TRBD1,TGCAGTGCTAGGCCCGGGACAGGGCCTTATGGCTACACCTTC,CSARPGTGPYGYTF
TRBV12-3/TRBV12-4,.,TRBJ2-3,.,TGTGCCAGCGGCTCAAGCGTGCCTAGCACAGATACGCAGTATTTT,CASGSSVPSTDTQYF
TRBV2,many,TRBJ2-3,.,TGTGCCAGCAGTCTTAGGTGGATTGAGGGCACAGATACGCAGTATTTT,CASSLRWIEGTDTQYF
TRBV12-3/TRBV12-4,many,TRBJ1-1,.,TGTGCCAGCAGTTTGTGGGGCTCCGGGGAGGAAGCTTTCTTT,CASSLWGSGEEAFF
TRBV6-2/TRBV6-3,few,TRBJ2-3,.,TGTGCCAGTCTGAGCATGCCCGTAGTGGACACAGATACGCAGTATTTT,CASLSMPVVDTDTQYF
TRBV28,few,TRBJ1-5,TRBD1,TGTGCCAGCAGACCGACAGGGTCCCAGCCCCAGCATTTT,CASRPTGSQPQHF
TRBV5-6,.,TRBJ2-2,TRBD2,TGTGCCAGCAGCTTGCCCCCCCGACTAGCGGGAGAGGTCACCGGGGAGCTGTTTTTT,CASSLPPRLAGEVTGELFF
TRBV29-1,many,TRBJ2-7,.,TGCAGCGTTATGACAGGCTGGAGCGGTGACGAGCAGTACTTC,CSVMTGWSGDEQYF
TRBV5-1,many,TRBJ2-1,.,TGCGCCAGCAGCTTGAATCCGCGACTAGTGCAGTTCTTC,CASSLNPRLVQFF
TRBV6-2/TRBV6-3,many,TRBJ2-7,.,TGTGCCAGCAGTTACCGGCAGGGCTACGAGCAGTACTTC,CASSYRQGYEQYF
TRBV28,many,TRBJ2-2,.,TGTGCCAGCAGTTTCAGGTCCCCCGGGGAGCTGTTTTTT,CASSFRSPGELFF
TRBV2,many,TRBJ2-2,TRBD2,TGTGCCAGCACCCCCGGCGGGAGTCGGAGCACCGGGGAGCTGTTTTTT,CASTPGGSRSTGELFF
TRBV9,.,TRBJ1-3,.,TGTGCCAGCAGCGCCACCAACGGAGGGGTCTCTGGAAACACCATATATTTT,CASSATNGGVSGNTIYF
TRBV2,.,TRBJ2-5,.,TGTGCCAGCAGCGAAAACAGGGCCGTTGAAGAGACCCAGTACTTC,CASSENRAVEETQYF
TRBV28,many,TRBJ2-7,.,TGTGCCAGCAGTTTCCTGGGTGTCGACCAGTACGAGCAGTACTTC,CASSFLGVDQYEQYF